This TCR beta chain derives from a study of T-cell memory formation after mild COVID-19. Whole-study results and caveats: Among contracting clones, CD4+ were mainly CM/EM and CD8+ enriched in EMRA.

Of note for this clonotype: Its cognate antigen is unknown.

Germline CDR1 reads SGHRS; CDR2 reads YFSETQ. This CDR3 is built from 11 residues. The V gene lost 0 bases and the J gene lost 6 bases, with 4 bases spanning the gap. TCRdb reanalysed the 5' RACE reads using MiXCR and keeps one entry per CDR3 protein. The sample records hundreds of thousands of distinct CDR3 sequences, approximately 27% being singletons. The rearrangement links TRBV5-1 to TRBJ2-7; D unclear. The clonotype originates from an adult woman who had mild COVID-19 (a few samples of this study predate the infection). Cell type and time point are not known. The sample taken for sequencing was PBMCs or a T cell subset sorted from them (not recorded which). CDR3 DNA sequence: TGCGCCAGCAGCTTGGAATTCGAGCAGTACTTC. Its translation is CASSLEFEQYF.